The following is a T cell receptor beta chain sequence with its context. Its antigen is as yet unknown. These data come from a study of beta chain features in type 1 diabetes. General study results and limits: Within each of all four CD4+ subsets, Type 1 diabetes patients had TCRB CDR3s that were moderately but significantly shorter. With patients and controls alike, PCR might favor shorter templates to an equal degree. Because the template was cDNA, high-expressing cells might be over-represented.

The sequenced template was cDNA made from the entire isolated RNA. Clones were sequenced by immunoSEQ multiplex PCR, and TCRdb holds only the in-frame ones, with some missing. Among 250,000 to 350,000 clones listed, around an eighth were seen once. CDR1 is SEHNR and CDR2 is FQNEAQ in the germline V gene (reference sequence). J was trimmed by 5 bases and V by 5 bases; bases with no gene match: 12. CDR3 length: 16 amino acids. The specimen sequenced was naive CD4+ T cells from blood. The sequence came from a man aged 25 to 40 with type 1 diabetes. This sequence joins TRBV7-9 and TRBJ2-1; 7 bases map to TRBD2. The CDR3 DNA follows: TGTGCCAGCAGCCCAAGAGCGGGAAGACTCAACAATGAGCAGTTCTTC. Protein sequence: CASSPRAGRLNNEQFF.